This TCR beta chain was recorded in a study of shared T cell receptors in the human thymus. The V and J ends lost 4 bases and 4 bases respectively, with 15 bases between them. Per the germline V gene, CDR1 is LNHDA and CDR2 is SQIVND (reference sequence). The CDR3 has 15 residues. Sequencing was performed with immunoSEQ multiplex PCR; in TCRdb, only in-frame clones are kept and a portion is missing. Among approximately 580,000 clones listed, 70% to 80% were seen once. These data also formed part of another study, on human thymus T cells. That study adds: Corrective surgery for congenital heart defects was being performed on the healthy Finnish infants who served as donors. The thymus tissue came from resections taken during corrective heart surgery. Blood and thymic repertoires both appeared biased in V and J gene usage. Related research examined unrelated individuals and reported that their thymic repertoires overlapped highly.

This TCR derives from a boy under two years old with a congenital heart defect. The sample was thymocytes. The chain carries TRBV19 and TRBJ2-3, with a tentative D call TRBD1 (5 bases). The CDR3 is CASSTRQDSPDTQYF. CDR3 bases: TGTGCCAGTAGTACCCGACAAGACAGCCCAGATACGCAGTATTTT.